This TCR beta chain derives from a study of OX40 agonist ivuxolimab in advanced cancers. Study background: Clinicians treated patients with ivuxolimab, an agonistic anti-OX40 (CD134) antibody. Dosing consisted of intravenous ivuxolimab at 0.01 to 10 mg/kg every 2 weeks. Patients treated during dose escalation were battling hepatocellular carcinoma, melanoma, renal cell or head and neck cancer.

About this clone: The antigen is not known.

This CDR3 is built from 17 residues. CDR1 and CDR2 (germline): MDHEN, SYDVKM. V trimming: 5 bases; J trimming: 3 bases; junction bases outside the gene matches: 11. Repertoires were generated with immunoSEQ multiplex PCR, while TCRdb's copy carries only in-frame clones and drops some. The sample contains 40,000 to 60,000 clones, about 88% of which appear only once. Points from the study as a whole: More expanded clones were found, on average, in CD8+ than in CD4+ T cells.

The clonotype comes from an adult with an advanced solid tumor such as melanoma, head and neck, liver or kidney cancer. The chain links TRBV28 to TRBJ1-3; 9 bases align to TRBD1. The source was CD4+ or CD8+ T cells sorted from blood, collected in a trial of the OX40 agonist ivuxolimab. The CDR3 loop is CASSLGGQGFSGNTIYF. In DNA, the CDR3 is TGTGCCAGCAGTCTGGGAGGACAGGGGTTCAGTGGAAACACCATATATTTT.